These 29 T cell receptor beta chains were sequenced from one sample in a study of cytomegalovirus exposure and HLA in healthy donors. Clones were read by immunoSEQ multiplex PCR, and TCRdb kept only the in-frame ones, dropping some. The repertoire has 100,000 to 150,000 clones, approximately 94% of them found once; the top ten carry about 1.7%. The sequencing input was PBMCs. The receptor source for this set is a man younger than 30 in good health and CMV-seronegative.

Remarks on this clone: A read error may account for a junction end that differs from germline. This chain connects TRBV7-6 to TRBJ2-7, with 7 bases identical to TRBD2. From germline, CDR1 is SGHVS and CDR2 FNYEAQ. CDR3 length equals 11 residues. Here the CDR3 DNA reads TGTGCCAGCAGCTTAGCGCGGGACTACCAATTC. This encodes CASSLARDYQF.

V and J are TRBV7-3 and TRBJ2-1; possibly TRBD2 for D (6 bases). The V gene lost 5 bases and the J gene lost 10 bases, with 9 bases spanning the gap. The V gene's germline CDR1 is SGHTA and CDR2 FQGTGA. The CDR3 spans 11 residues. CDR3: CASSIGGEQFF. The CDR3 DNA is TGTGCCAGCAGCATTGGGGGGGAGCAGTTCTTC.

This chain connects TRBV27 to TRBJ2-3, with 9 bases matching TRBD1. The CDR3 has 15 amino acids. V dropped 5 bases and J dropped 4; count of bases not matched to a gene: 7. CDR1 and CDR2 from the germline V gene are MNHEY and SMNVEV (reference sequence). CDR3 sequence (DNA): TGTGCCAGCAGTCCAAGCCGGACAGGGGCAGATACGCAGTATTTT. It yields the protein CASSPSRTGADTQYF.

The chain recombines TRBV6-6 with TRBJ2-4; no definite D call. The V and J ends lost 6 bases and 0 bases respectively, with 15 bases between them. The CDR3 is 16 amino acids. CDR1 and CDR2 from the germline V gene are MNHNY and SVGAGI (reference sequence). The CDR3 DNA is TGTGCCAGCAGCCCCGACATATTGGTAGCCAAAAACATTCAGTACTTC. Protein product: CASSPDILVAKNIQYF.

This CDR3 is CASRPTGNYGYTF. For the CDR3, the DNA is TGTGCCAGCAGACCAACAGGGAACTATGGCTACACCTTC. The rearrangement joins TRBV11-2 to TRBJ1-2; a possible D gene is TRBD1 (6 bases). The CDR3 spans 13 residues. CDR1 is SGHAT and CDR2 is FQNNGV in the germline V gene. The V end was cut by 6 bases, the J end by 2 bases, with 10 bases between.

The chain couples TRBV5-8 to TRBJ1-2; 7 bases agree with TRBD1. From germline, CDR1 is SGHTS and CDR2 YDEGEE. The J segment lost 0 bases and the V segment lost 7 bases, leaving 6 bases of the junction unmatched. This CDR3 is 14 amino acids long. The CDR3: CASRQGPANYGYTF. Here the CDR3 DNA reads TGTGCCAGCCGACAGGGACCAGCTAACTATGGCTACACCTTC.

This CDR3 is CASSGGYEQYF. Here the CDR3 DNA reads TGTGCCAGCTCTGGGGGGTACGAGCAGTACTTC. The chain has TRBV11-3 and TRBJ2-7; possible D gene TRBD2, 6 bases. The CDR3 loop spans 11 amino acids. V lost 8 bases, J lost 4 bases, and 9 bases lay in between. The V gene's germline CDR1 is SGHNT and CDR2 YENEEA.

The gene calls are TRBV6-1 and TRBJ2-1, with 11 nucleotides matching TRBD1. V lost 1 base, J lost 12 bases, and 5 bases stayed unmatched. The CDR3 extends over 14 amino acids. CDR1 MNHNS and CDR2 SASEGT come from the germline V gene. The CDR3 coding sequence is TGTGCCAGCAGTGAAGGGACAGGGGGCCTAGGGCAGTTCTTC. This translates into CASSEGTGGLGQFF.

Here the CDR3 reads CASSPGLGTDTQYF. CDR3 bases: TGTGCCAGCAGTCCGGGACTTGGCACAGATACGCAGTATTTT. V is TRBV6-5 and J is TRBJ2-3; perhaps TRBD2 as D (6 bases). CDR1 is MNHEY and CDR2 is SVGAGI in the germline V gene. The CDR3 runs 14 residues. V was shortened by 5 bases and J by 1 base, with 10 bases between the two germline ends.

The chain carries TRBV19 and TRBJ2-7; 14 positions agree with TRBD2. The ends lost 5 bases at V and 5 bases at J; junction bases unmatched: 11. This CDR3 is 17 amino acids long. Germline V gene data show CDR1 as LNHDA and CDR2 as SQIVND (reference sequence). In nucleotides, the CDR3 is TGTGCCAGTAGTGCTACCGGGACTAGCGGGAGTTTCCACGAGCAGTACTTC. It specifies CASSATGTSGSFHEQYF.

V and J are TRBV4-1 and TRBJ2-2; TRBD1 matches at 8 bases. V was pared by 0 bases and J by 4 bases, with 13 bases of the junction left unmatched. The germline V gene has CDR1 MGHRA and CDR2 YSYEKL. The length of the CDR3 is 19 residues. CDR3 DNA sequence: TGCGCCAGCAGCCAAGAGGGATCAGGGGGCACCTTAGGCACCGGGGAGCTGTTTTTT. It is translated as CASSQEGSGGTLGTGELFF.

The J gene is TRBJ1-4, the V gene TRBV29-1, with TRBD1 matching over 7 bases. This CDR3 spans 14 amino acids. V was pared by 6 bases and J by 7 bases, with 11 bases of the junction left unmatched. CDR1 is SQVTM, CDR2 ANQGSEA, per germline. The CDR3: CSVKLTGLGEKLFF. In DNA, the CDR3 is TGCAGCGTAAAATTGACAGGGTTGGGTGAAAAACTGTTTTTT.

This clone appeared a few times. The chain couples TRBV4-1 to TRBJ1-2, with TRBD1 matching over 8 bases. V lost 4 bases, J lost 7 bases, and 11 bases stayed unmatched. Looked up from germline, CDR1 is MGHRA and CDR2 is YSYEKL. The CDR3 runs to 15 residues. CDR3 DNA sequence: TGCGCCAGCAGCCCCGGGCCAGGGGGCGTTTTTGGCTACACCTTC. It yields the protein CASSPGPGGVFGYTF.

This clone was recorded a few times. This chain links TRBV19 with TRBJ1-4, with 9 positions matching TRBD1. The CDR3 runs 15 residues. With V trimmed by 5 bases and J by 3 bases, 4 bases remained unmatched. Germline V gives CDR1 LNHDA, CDR2 SQIVND (reference sequence). The CDR3 protein is CASSHNRGPNEKLFF. The CDR3 nucleotides read TGTGCCAGTAGTCACAACAGGGGGCCTAATGAAAAACTGTTTTTT.

This chain connects TRBV27 to TRBJ2-3; 8 bases map to TRBD2. Germline CDR1 MNHEY, CDR2 SMNVEV (reference sequence). This CDR3 comprises 15 residues. With 3 bases clipped from V and 4 bases from J, the junction kept 6 bases outside the gene matches. The CDR3: CASSFQRESADTQYF. In DNA form, the CDR3 reads TGTGCCAGCAGTTTCCAGCGGGAGTCCGCAGATACGCAGTATTTT.

This chain uses TRBV2 with TRBJ2-5, with 9 bases identical to TRBD1. CDR1 is SNHLY and CDR2 is FYNNEI in the germline V gene. This CDR3 has 15 residues. Trimming removed 8 bases from V and 5 bases from J; junction bases left unmatched: 12. CDR3 residues: CASSDGTGGTETQYF. For the CDR3, the DNA is TGTGCCAGCTCAGACGGTACAGGGGGCACGGAGACCCAGTACTTC.

This chain connects TRBV7-9 to TRBJ1-4; the D gene is possibly TRBD1 (6 bases). The CDR3 sequence is 15 residues long. V lost 5 bases and J 0 bases, leaving 10 bases between the germline ends. The V gene's germline CDR1 is SEHNR and CDR2 FQNEAQ (reference sequence). Written as DNA, the CDR3 is TGTGCCAGCAGCCCCGGACAGTCAACTAATGAAAAACTGTTTTTT. Residues: CASSPGQSTNEKLFF.

In the case of this clone: The same CDR3 arises from other DNA sequences in this sample as well. The chain recombines TRBV30 with TRBJ1-5, with D unresolved. The germline V and J ends were trimmed by 0 bases and 0 bases, with 3 bases remaining between them. Germline lookup yields CDR1 GTSNPN and CDR2 SVGIG (reference sequence). The length of the CDR3 is 13 residues. DNA of the CDR3: TGTGCCTGGAGTGTCGGTAGCAATCAGCCCCAGCATTTT. Amino acid sequence: CAWSVGSNQPQHF.

This chain uses TRBV2 with TRBJ2-6, with D perhaps matching TRBD2 (6 bases). The V and J ends lost 8 bases and 9 bases respectively, with 14 bases between them. The CDR3 is 13 amino acids. Germline V gene sequence: CDR1 SNHLY, CDR2 FYNNEI. DNA of the CDR3: TGTGCCAGCGTAGGTAGCGGAGTCAACGTCCTGACTTTC. It codes for CASVGSGVNVLTF.

The V call is TRBV6-4, the J call TRBJ1-1; 9 nucleotides line up with TRBD1. Per the germline V gene, CDR1 is MRHNA and CDR2 is SNTAGT. V lost 0 bases, J lost 4 bases, and 3 bases stayed unmatched. The CDR3 loop spans 15 amino acids. CDR3 in amino acids: CASSDSGTGPTEAFF. The DNA of the CDR3 is TGTGCCAGCAGTGACTCGGGGACAGGGCCCACTGAAGCTTTCTTT.

This rearrangement joins TRBV5-6 to TRBJ2-7, with a possible D match to TRBD2 (5 bases). V lost 4 bases and J 4 bases, leaving 12 bases between the germline ends. This CDR3 is 13 amino acids long. Germline V gene lookup returns CDR1 SGHDT and CDR2 YYEEEE. The CDR3 sequence is CASSPRVQYEQYF. The CDR3, as DNA: TGTGCCAGCAGCCCGAGGGTCCAATACGAGCAGTACTTC.

This rearrangement joins TRBV5-1 to TRBJ2-1; TRBD1 aligns across 7 bases. This CDR3 region has 15 residues. Germline-derived CDR1 and CDR2 are SGHRS and YFSETQ. The V segment lost 1 base and the J segment 6 bases; nucleotides outside the gene matches: 7. The DNA of the CDR3 is TGCGCCAGCAGCTTGCCTGGGACAGACTTCAATGAGCAGTTCTTC. This encodes CASSLPGTDFNEQFF. Complete variable domain (other parts from reference TRBV5-1 and TRBJ2-1): KAGVTQTPRYLIKTRGQQVTLSCSPISGHRSVSWYQQTPGQGLQFLFEYFSETQRNKGNFPGRFSGRQFSNSRSEMNVSTLELGDSALYLCASSLPGTDFNEQFFGPGTRLTVL.

The rearrangement links TRBV18 to TRBJ2-1; TRBD2 is a possible D gene (6 bases). The CDR3 runs to 15 residues. Germline-derived CDR1 and CDR2 are KGHSH and LQKENI. V was shortened by 5 bases and J by 0 bases, with 11 bases between the two germline ends. CDR3 sequence (DNA): TGTGCCAGCTCAAATAGCGGCAGCTCCTACAATGAGCAGTTCTTC. Translation: CASSNSGSSYNEQFF.

V is TRBV30 and J is TRBJ2-1; 7 bases fit TRBD2. The junction had 10 bases not matched to a gene; V was cut back by 0 bases and J by 8 bases. The CDR3 loop spans 15 amino acids. Germline values: CDR1 GTSNPN, CDR2 SVGIG (reference sequence). The CDR3 DNA reads TGTGCCTGGAGTGTAGGCGGGAGTGCGGGGGATGAGCAGTTCTTC. Encoded protein: CAWSVGGSAGDEQFF. Full variable domain (outside the CDR3, taken from reference TRBV30 and TRBJ2-1): SQTIHQWPATLVQPVGSPLSLECTVEGTSNPNLYWYRQAAGRGLQLLFYSVGIGQISSEVPQNLSASRPQDRQFILSSKKLLLSDSGFYLCAWSVGGSAGDEQFFGPGTRLTVL.

In DNA form, the CDR3 reads TGTGCCAGCAGTTACCAACACGGGACTACGGCGACAGATACGCAGTATTTT. Translated, it gives CASSYQHGTTATDTQYF. V gene TRBV28 combines with J gene TRBJ2-3; 7 bases align to TRBD2. The germline CDR1 and CDR2 sequences are MDHEN and SYDVKM. V was clipped by 4 bases and J by 3 bases; unmatched bases: 13. CDR3 size: 17 residues. The complete variable domain, with remaining parts taken from reference TRBV28 and TRBJ2-3, reads DVKVTQSSRYLVKRTGEKVFLECVQDMDHENMFWYRQDPGLGLRLIYFSYDVKMKEKGDIPEGYSVSREKKERFSLILESASTNQTSMYLCASSYQHGTTATDTQYFGPGTRLTVL.

This clone was observed a few times. This chain uses TRBV4-3 with TRBJ2-1, with 9 bases aligning to TRBD2. The CDR3 is made up of 19 amino acids. The V gene's germline CDR1 is LGHNA and CDR2 YSLEER. V trimming: 0 bases; J trimming: 6 bases; junction bases outside the gene matches: 15. CDR3 DNA: TGCGCCAGCAGCCAAGAAGCGTGGGGGGCGGGAGGGCCTCTCAATGAGCAGTTCTTC. Its translation is CASSQEAWGAGGPLNEQFF.

The J gene is TRBJ2-5, the V gene TRBV28, with 9 positions matching TRBD1. V dropped 6 bases and J dropped 4; count of bases not matched to a gene: 6. The CDR3 totals 14 residues. Looked up from germline, CDR1 is MDHEN and CDR2 is SYDVKM. CDR3 loop: CASSNGQGIETQYF. CDR3 sequence (DNA): TGTGCCAGCAGCAACGGACAGGGGATAGAGACCCAGTACTTC.

J is TRBJ2-2 and V is TRBV4-1; 9 bases align to TRBD2. Per germline, CDR1 MGHRA and CDR2 YSYEKL. This CDR3 has 15 residues. The V segment lost 4 bases and the J segment 4 bases; nucleotides outside the gene matches: 4. CDR3 amino acids: CASSLSGSPTGELFF. CDR3 sequence (DNA): TGCGCCAGCAGCCTTAGCGGGAGCCCCACCGGGGAGCTGTTTTTT.

V and J are TRBV7-6 and TRBJ1-5; D is possibly TRBD1 (5 bases). There are 13 residues in the CDR3. V was clipped by 1 base and J by 7 bases, with 8 bases between them. The germline gives CDR1 SGHVS, CDR2 FNYEAQ. The CDR3 DNA reads TGTGCCAGCAGCTTAGACGCAGGGCAGCCCCAGCATTTT. As protein: CASSLDAGQPQHF. The full variable domain, its missing parts supplied by reference TRBV7-6 and TRBJ1-5, is GAGVSQSPRYKVTKRGQDVALRCDPISGHVSLYWYRQALGQGPEFLTYFNYEAQQDKSGLPNDRFSAERPEGSISTLTIQRTEQRDSAMYRCASSLDAGQPQHFGDGTRLSIL.